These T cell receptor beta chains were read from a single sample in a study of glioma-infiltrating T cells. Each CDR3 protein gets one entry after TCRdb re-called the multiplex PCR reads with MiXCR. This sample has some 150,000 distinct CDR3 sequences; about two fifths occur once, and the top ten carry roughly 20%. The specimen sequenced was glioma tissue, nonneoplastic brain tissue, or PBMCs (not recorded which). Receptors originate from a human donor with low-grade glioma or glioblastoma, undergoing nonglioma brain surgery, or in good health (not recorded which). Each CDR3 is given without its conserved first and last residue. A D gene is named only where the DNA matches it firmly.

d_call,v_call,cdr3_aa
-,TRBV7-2,ASSPGTHTEAF
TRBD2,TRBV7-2,ASSTGTSVYFQETQY
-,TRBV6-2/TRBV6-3,ASRLQSNSNTEAF
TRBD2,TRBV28,ASSQLTSGSSYNEKF
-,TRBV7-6,ASRPNRVDGYT
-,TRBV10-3,AISRGDSGNTIY
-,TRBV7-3,ARSQSGEQY
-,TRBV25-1,ASSRSINWGYT
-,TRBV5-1,ASSFHRDAREQF
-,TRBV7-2,ARSLRFEDTQY
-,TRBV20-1,SARDGQTNTEAF
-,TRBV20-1,SAPPAGRRETQY
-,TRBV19,ASSIVADQPHH
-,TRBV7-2,ASSESPGGYNEQF